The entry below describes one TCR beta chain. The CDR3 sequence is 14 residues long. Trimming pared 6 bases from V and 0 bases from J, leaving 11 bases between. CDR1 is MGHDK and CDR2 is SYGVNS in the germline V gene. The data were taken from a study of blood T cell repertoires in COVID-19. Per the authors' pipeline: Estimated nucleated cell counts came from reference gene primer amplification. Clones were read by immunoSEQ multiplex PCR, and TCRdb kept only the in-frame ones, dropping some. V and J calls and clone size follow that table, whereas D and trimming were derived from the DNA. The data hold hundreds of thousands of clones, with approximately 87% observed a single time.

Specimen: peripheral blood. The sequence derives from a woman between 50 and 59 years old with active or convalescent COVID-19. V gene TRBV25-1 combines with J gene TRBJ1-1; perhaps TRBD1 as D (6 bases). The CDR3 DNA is TGTGCCAGCAGCTTGACAGGACTGAACACTGAAGCTTTCTTT. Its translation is CASSLTGLNTEAFF.